This T cell receptor (beta chain) comes out of a study of shared clonotypes between healthy human individuals. Produced via immunoSEQ multiplex PCR; TCRdb's table is partial and in-frame only. The sample carries around 2.3 million clones, approximately 95% recorded once. The CDR3 runs to 15 residues. In germline, CDR1 is MDHEN, CDR2 SYDVKM. V trimming: 6 bases; J trimming: 7 bases; junction bases outside the gene matches: 7. Material for sequencing was naive CD4+ T cells sorted from blood. Indicated subset: CD45RA+ positively selected. The chain couples TRBV28 to TRBJ1-6, with 9 bases lining up with TRBD1. The source is a man between 18 and 35 years old in good health. The CDR3 DNA reads TGTGCCAGCAGGCCTACAGGGGGCGCGAATTCACCCCTCCACTTT. This encodes CASRPTGGANSPLHF.